This T cell receptor beta chain was documented in a study of blood T cells in healthy people across ages. Study-wide results and limits: The fall in TCR beta diversity per million T cells was roughly linear with age.

About this clonotype itself: Its matching antigen is unknown.

Primers used in a second PCR of roughly 7 to 12 cycles were a sample-barcoded 5' primer and a J-beta primer mix. In TCRdb, the 5' RACE reads were re-called with MiXCR into one record per CDR3 protein. The table includes 1.5 million to 2 million distinct CDR3 sequences, about 50% detected once. CDR1 is SGHDT and CDR2 is YYEEEE in the germline V gene. The CDR3 sequence is 15 residues long. Trimming removed 4 bases at V and 1 base at J, with 14 bases between. This chain links TRBV5-6 with TRBJ2-5; possible D gene TRBD2, 6 bases. The sample was blood. The clonotype originates from a woman between 40 and 50 years old in good health. CDR3 sequence reads: CASSPGDTIQETQYF. As DNA, the CDR3 is TGTGCCAGCAGCCCGGGAGACACCATCCAAGAGACCCAGTACTTC.